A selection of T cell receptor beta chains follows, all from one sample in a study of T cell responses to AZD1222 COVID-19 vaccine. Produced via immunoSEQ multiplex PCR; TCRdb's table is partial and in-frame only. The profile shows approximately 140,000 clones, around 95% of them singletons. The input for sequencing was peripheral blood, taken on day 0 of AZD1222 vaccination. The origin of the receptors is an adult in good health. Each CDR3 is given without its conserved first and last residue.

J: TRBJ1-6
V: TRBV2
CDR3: ASSEGASPLH

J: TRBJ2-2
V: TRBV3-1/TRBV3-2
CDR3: ASSQRTATGELF

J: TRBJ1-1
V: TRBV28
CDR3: ASSSTNRGGTEAF

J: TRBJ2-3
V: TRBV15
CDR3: ATSREPGSTDTQY

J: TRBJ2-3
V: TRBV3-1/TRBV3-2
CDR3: ASSQVTGTDTQY

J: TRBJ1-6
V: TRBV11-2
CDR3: ASSSGQVDNSPLH

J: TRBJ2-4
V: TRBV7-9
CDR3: ASTKGDRGSIQY

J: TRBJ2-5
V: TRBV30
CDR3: AWSVIGSGETQY

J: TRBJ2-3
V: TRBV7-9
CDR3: ASTVGRATDTQY

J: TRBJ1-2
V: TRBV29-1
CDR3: SVEAGNGYGYT

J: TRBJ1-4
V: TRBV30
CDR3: AWSSGQVGKLF